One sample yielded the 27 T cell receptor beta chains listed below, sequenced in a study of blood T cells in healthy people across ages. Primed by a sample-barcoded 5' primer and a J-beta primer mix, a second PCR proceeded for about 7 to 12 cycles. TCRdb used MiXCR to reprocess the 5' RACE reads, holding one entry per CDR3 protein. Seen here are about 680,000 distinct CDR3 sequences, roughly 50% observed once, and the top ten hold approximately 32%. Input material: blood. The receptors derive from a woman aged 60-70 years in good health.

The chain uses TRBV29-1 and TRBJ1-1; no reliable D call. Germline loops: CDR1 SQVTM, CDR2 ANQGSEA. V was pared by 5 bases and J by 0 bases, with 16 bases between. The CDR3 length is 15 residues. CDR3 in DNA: TGCAGCGTTCACTCCCAACTAAGAATGAACACTGAAGCTTTCTTT. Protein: CSVHSQLRMNTEAFF.

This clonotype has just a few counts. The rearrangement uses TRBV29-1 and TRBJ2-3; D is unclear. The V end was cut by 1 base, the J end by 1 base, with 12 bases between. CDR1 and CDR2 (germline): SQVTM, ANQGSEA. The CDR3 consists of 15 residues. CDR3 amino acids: CSVEVARGGTDTQYF. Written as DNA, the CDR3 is TGCAGCGTTGAAGTAGCCCGAGGCGGCACAGATACGCAGTATTTT.

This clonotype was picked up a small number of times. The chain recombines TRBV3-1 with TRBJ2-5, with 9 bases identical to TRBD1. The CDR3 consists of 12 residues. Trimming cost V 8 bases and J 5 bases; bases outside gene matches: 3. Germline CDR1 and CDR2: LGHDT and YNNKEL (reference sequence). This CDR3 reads CASDRGKETQYF. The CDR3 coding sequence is TGTGCCAGCGACAGGGGGAAGGAGACCCAGTACTTC.

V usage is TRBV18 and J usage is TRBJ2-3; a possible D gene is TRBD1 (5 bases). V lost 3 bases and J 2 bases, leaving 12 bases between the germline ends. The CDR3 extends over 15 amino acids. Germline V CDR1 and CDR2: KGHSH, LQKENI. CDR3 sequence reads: CASSPRQSFTDTQYF. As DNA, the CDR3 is TGTGCCAGCTCACCGCGACAGTCATTCACAGATACGCAGTATTTT.

CDR3 sequence reads: CASSLDSLYGYTF. The CDR3 DNA reads TGTGCCAGCAGTCTGGACAGCCTCTATGGCTACACCTTC. This sequence joins TRBV6-2 or TRBV6-3 and TRBJ1-2, with D possibly TRBD1 on 6 matching bases. Trimming shortened V by 5 bases and J by 4 bases, and 11 bases separated the two germline ends. The CDR3 loop spans 13 amino acids. The V gene's germline CDR1 is MNHEY and CDR2 SVGEGT.

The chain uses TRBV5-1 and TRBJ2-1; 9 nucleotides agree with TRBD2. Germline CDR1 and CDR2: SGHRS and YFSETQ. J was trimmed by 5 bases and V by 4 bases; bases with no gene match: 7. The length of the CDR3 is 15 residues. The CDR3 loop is CASSDGTSSNNEQFF. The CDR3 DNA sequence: TGCGCCAGCAGCGACGGGACTAGCTCAAACAATGAGCAGTTCTTC.

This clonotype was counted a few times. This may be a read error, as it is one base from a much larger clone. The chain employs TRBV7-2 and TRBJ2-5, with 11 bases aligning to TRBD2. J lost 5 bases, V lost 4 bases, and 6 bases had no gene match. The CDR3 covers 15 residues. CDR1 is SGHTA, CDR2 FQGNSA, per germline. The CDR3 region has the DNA TGTGCCAGCAGCTGTACTAGCGGGAGTGAGGAGACCCAGTACTTC. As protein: CASSCTSGSEETQYF.

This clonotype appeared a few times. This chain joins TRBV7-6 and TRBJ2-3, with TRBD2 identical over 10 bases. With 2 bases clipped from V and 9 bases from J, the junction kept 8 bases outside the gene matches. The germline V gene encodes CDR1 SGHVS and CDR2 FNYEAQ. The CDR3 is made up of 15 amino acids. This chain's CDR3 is CASSLSSGGTGTQYF. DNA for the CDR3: TGTGCCAGCAGCTTATCTAGCGGGGGCACTGGGACGCAGTATTTT.

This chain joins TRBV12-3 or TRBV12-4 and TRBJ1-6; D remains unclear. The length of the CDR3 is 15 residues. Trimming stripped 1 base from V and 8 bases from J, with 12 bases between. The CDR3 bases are TGTGCCAGCAGTTTAGATGGCTCCGGGCATTCACCCCTCCACTTT. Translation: CASSLDGSGHSPLHF.

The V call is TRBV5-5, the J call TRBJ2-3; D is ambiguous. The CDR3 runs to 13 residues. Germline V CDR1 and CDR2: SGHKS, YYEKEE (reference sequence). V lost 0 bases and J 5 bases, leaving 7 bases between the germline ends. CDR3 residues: CASSLDLRDTQYF. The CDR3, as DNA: TGTGCCAGCAGCTTGGATCTGCGAGATACGCAGTATTTT.

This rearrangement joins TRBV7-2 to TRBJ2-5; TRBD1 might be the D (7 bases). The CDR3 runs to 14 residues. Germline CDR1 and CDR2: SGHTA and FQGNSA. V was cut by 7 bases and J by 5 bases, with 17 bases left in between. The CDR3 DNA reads TGTGCCAGCAAGAAGACAGGGAGCGGGGAGACCCAGTACTTC. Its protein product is CASKKTGSGETQYF.

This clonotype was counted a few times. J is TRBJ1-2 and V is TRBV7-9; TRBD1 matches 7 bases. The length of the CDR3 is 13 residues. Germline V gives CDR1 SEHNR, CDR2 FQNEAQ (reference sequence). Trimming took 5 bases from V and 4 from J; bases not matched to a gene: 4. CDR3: CASSPTGTYGYTF. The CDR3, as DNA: TGTGCCAGCAGCCCGACAGGGACCTATGGCTACACCTTC.

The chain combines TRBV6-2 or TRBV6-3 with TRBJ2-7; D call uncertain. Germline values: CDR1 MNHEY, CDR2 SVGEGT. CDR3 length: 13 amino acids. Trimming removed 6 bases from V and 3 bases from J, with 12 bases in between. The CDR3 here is CASRPRLYYEQYF. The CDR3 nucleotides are TGTGCCAGCAGGCCCCGATTATACTACGAGCAGTACTTC.

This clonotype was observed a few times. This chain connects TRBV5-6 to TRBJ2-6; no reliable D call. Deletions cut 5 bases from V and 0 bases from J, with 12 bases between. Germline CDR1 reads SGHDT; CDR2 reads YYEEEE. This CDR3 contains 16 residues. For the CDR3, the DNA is TGTGCCAGCAGTGCAGGCTATTCCTCTGGGGCCAACGTCCTGACTTTC. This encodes CASSAGYSSGANVLTF.

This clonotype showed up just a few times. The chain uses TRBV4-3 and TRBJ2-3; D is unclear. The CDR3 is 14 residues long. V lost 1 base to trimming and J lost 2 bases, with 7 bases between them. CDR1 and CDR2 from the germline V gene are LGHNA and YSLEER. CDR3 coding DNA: TGCGCCAGCAGCCAAGTACTGCACACAGATACGCAGTATTTT. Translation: CASSQVLHTDTQYF.

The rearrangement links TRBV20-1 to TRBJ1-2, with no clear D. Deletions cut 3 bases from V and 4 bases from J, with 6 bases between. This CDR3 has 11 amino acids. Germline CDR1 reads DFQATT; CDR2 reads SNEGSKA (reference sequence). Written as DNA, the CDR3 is TGCAGTGCTAGTATCAGCTATGGCTACACCTTC. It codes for CSASISYGYTF.

The CDR3 spells CAWSRDSGATQYF. CDR3 coding DNA: TGTGCCTGGAGTAGGGACAGCGGCGCGACCCAGTACTTC. The rearrangement joins TRBV30 to TRBJ2-5; TRBD1 matches 7 bases. The CDR3 spans 13 residues. V lost 2 bases to trimming and J lost 7 bases; unmatched junction nucleotides: 7. Germline V gives CDR1 GTSNPN, CDR2 SVGIG (reference sequence). Filled out from reference TRBV30 and TRBJ2-5, the complete variable domain reads SQTIHQWPATLVQPVGSPLSLECTVEGTSNPNLYWYRQAAGRGLQLLFYSVGIGQISSEVPQNLSASRPQDRQFILSSKKLLLSDSGFYLCAWSRDSGATQYFGPGTRLLVL.

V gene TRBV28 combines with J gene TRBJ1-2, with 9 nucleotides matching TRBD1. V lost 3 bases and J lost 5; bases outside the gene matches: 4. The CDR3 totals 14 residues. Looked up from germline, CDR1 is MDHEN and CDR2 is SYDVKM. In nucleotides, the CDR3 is TGTGCCAGCAGTTTGGGACAGGGAAAATATGGCTACACCTTC. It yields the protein CASSLGQGKYGYTF.

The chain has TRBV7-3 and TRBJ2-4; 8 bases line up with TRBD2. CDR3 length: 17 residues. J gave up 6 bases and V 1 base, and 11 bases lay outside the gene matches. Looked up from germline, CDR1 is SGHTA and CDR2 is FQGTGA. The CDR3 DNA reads TGTGCCAGCAGCTTAAGGCCGGGACTAGACCCGACAAACATTCAGTACTTC. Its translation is CASSLRPGLDPTNIQYF. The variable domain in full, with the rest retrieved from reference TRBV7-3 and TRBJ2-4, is GAGVSQTPSNKVTEKGKYVELRCDPISGHTALYWYRQSLGQGPEFLIYFQGTGAADDSGLPNDRFFAVRPEGSVSTLKIQRTERGDSAVYLCASSLRPGLDPTNIQYFGAGTRLSVL.

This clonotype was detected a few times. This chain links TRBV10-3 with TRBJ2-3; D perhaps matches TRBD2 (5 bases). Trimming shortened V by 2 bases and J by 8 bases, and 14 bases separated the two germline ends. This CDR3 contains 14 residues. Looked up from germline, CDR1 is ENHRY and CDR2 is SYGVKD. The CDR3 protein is CAISEVAGRGTQYF. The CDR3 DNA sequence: TGTGCCATCAGTGAGGTTGCAGGCCGGGGTACGCAGTATTTT.

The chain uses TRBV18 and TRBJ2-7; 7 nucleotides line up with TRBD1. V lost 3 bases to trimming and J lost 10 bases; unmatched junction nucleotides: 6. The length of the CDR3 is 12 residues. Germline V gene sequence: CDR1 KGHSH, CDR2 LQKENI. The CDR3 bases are TGTGCCAGCTCACCCCTCCAGGGGGACCAGTACTTC. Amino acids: CASSPLQGDQYF.

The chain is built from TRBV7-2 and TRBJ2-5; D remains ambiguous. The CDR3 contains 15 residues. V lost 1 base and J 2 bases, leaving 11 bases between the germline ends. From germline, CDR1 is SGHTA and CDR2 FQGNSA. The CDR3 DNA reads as TGTGCCAGCAGCTTAGGCCTTTCGGTTCAAGAGACCCAGTACTTC. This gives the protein CASSLGLSVQETQYF.

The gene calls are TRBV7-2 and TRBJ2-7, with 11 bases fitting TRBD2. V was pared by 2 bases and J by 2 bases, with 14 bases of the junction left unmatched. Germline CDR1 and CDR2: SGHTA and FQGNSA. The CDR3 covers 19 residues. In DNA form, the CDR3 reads TGTGCCAGCAGCTTAAAGGGGCTAGCGGGAGGCAATTTCCCCTACGAGCAGTACTTC. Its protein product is CASSLKGLAGGNFPYEQYF. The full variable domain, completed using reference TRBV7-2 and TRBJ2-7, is GAGVSQSPSNKVTEKGKDVELRCDPISGHTALYWYRQSLGQGLEFLIYFQGNSAPDKSGLPSDRFSAERTGGSVSTLTIQRTQQEDSAVYLCASSLKGLAGGNFPYEQYFGPGTRLTVT.

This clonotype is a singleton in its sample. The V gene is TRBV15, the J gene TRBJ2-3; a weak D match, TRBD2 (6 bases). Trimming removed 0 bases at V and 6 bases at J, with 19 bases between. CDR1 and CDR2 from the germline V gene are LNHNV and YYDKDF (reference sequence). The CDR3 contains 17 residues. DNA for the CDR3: TGTGCCACCAGCAGAGATCCTGCCGGAGGTGCGGGGGATACGCAGTATTTT. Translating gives CATSRDPAGGAGDTQYF.

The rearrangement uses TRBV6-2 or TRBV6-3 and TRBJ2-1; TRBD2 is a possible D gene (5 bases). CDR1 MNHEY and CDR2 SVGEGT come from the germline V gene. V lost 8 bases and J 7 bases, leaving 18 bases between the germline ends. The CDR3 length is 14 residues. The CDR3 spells CASERTASRNEQFF. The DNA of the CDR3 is TGTGCCAGCGAACGGACGGCTAGCAGGAATGAGCAGTTCTTC.

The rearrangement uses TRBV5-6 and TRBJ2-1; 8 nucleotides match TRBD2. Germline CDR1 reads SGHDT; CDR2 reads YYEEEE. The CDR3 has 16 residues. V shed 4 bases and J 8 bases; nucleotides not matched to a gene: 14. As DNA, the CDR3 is TGTGCCAGCAGCCCCCCCGGGACTAGAATTTCCCATGAGCAGTTCTTC. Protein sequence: CASSPPGTRISHEQFF.

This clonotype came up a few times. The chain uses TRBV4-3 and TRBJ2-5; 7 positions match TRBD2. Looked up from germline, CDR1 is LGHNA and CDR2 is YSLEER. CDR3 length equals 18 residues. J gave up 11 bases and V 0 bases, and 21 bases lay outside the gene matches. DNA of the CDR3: TGCGCCAGCAGCCAAGATCTTGGCGGAAGCGGGAAGTTCGGGGAGCAGTACTTC. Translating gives CASSQDLGGSGKFGEQYF.